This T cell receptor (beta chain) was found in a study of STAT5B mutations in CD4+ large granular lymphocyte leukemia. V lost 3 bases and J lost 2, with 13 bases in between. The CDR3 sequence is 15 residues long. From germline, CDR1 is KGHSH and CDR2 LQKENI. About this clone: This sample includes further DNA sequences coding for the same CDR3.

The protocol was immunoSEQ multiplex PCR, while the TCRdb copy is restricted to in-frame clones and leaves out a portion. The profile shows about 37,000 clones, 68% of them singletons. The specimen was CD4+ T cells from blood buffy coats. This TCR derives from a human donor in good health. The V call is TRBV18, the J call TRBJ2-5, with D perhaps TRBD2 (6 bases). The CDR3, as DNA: TGTGCCAGCTCACCGCCCGGGACTTCTCAAGAGACCCAGTACTTC. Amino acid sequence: CASSPPGTSQETQYF.